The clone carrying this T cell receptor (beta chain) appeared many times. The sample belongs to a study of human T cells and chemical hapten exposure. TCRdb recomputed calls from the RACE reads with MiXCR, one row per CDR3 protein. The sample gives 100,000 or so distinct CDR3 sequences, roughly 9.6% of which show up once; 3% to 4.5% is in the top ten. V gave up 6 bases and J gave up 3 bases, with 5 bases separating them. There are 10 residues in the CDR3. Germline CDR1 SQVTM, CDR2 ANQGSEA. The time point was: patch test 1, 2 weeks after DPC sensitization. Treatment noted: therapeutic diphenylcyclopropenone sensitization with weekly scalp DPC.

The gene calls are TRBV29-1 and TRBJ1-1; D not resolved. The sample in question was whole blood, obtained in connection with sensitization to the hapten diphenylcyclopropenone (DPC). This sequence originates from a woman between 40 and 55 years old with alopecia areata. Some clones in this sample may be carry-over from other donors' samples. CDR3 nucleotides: TGCAGCGTCCAGCACACTGAAGCTTTCTTT. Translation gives CSVQHTEAFF. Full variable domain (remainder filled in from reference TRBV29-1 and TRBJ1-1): SAVISQKPSRDICQRGTSLTIQCQVDSQVTMMFWYRQQPGQSLTLIATANQGSEATYESGFVIDKFPISRPNLTFSTLTVSNMSPEDSSIYLCSVQHTEAFFGQGTRLTVV.